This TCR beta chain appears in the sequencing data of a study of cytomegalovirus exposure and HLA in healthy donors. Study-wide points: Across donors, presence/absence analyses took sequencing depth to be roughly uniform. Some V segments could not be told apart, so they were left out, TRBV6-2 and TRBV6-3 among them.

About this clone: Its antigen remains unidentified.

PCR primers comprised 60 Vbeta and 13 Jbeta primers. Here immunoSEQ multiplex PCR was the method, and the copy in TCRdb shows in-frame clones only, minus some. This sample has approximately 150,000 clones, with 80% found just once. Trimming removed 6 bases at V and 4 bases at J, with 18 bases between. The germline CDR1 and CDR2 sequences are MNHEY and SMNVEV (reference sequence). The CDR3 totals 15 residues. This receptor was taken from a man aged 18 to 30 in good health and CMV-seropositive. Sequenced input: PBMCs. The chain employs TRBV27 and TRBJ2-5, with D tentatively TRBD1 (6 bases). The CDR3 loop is CASSSSRGRLETQYF. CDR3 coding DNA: TGTGCCAGCAGCTCCAGCAGGGGAAGGCTAGAGACCCAGTACTTC.